This note documents a single T cell receptor (beta chain) sequence. Its specificity is not known. This record belongs to a study of CD8 T cell repertoires and HIV-1 epitope variants. Some clones are missing from TCRdb's copy, which holds only in-frame ones; the method was immunoSEQ multiplex PCR. The table lists 950 to 1,500 clones, 50% to 80% of them singletons. The ends lost 5 bases at V and 6 bases at J; junction bases unmatched: 4. This CDR3 comprises 13 residues. Germline values: CDR1 SNHLY, CDR2 FYNNEI. Sequenced sample: cultured CD8+ T cells derived from PBMCs. The sequence was collected from a male donor with HIV. V usage is TRBV2 and J usage is TRBJ2-7; 10 bases fit TRBD2. CDR3 nucleotide sequence: TGTGCCAGCAGTCTAGCGGGAGTCCCCGAGCAGTACTTC. Its translation: CASSLAGVPEQYF.